This TCR beta chain was profiled in a study of shared clonotypes between healthy human individuals. TCRdb's copy holds only in-frame clones and misses some; the assay was immunoSEQ multiplex PCR. The sample holds roughly 2,300,000 clones, 85% to 95% seen once. Sequenced material: naive CD4+ T cells from PBMCs. The subset was: CD45RA+ positively selected. The TCR originated in a young man in good health. Some clones in this sample may be carry-over from other donors' samples.

This CDR3 is CASSRGKGTEAFF. The CDR3 DNA reads as TGCGCCAGCAGCCGGGGCAAAGGGACTGAAGCTTTCTTT. This chain uses TRBV5-1 with TRBJ1-1; weak D call: TRBD1 (5 bases). This CDR3 region has 13 residues. CDR1 is SGHRS and CDR2 is YFSETQ in the germline V gene. The V and J ends lost 4 bases and 5 bases respectively, with 12 bases between them. Looking up the rest from reference TRBV5-1 and TRBJ1-1 gives the full variable domain: KAGVTQTPRYLIKTRGQQVTLSCSPISGHRSVSWYQQTPGQGLQFLFEYFSETQRNKGNFPGRFSGRQFSNSRSEMNVSTLELGDSALYLCASSRGKGTEAFFGQGTRLTVV.